Shown below are 27 T cell receptor beta chains from a single sample sequenced in a study of immune heterogeneity within non-small cell lung tumors. Bulk tumor genomic DNA served as template, at 550 to 600 ng per sample. Several biopsies were collected from each primary tumor during surgery. They were spaced as far apart as possible within the tumor mass. Curative surgery was performed on patients who had untreated, newly diagnosed non-small cell lung cancer. TCR beta CDR3 regions came from multiplex PCR with 32 forward V and 13 reverse J primers. Each CDR3 protein is one row after TCRdb ran MiXCR on the multiplex PCR reads. The sample carries roughly 23,000 distinct CDR3 sequences, less than 35% recorded once. Sample: lung tumor tissue. These receptors came from a man aged 35 to 55 with non-small cell lung cancer.

Ten or more counts support this clonotype. V is TRBV6-2 or TRBV6-3 and J is TRBJ2-7, with 7 bases fitting TRBD2. This CDR3 is built from 14 residues. V was clipped by 2 bases and J by 3 bases; unmatched bases: 4. Germline V gives CDR1 MNHEY, CDR2 SVGEGT. CDR3 sequence: CASSYPGTNYEQYF. The CDR3 DNA is TGTGCCAGCAGTTACCCAGGGACTAACTACGAGCAGTACTTC.

This clonotype was seen many times. The V and J genes are TRBV20-1 and TRBJ2-5, with D possibly being TRBD1 or TRBD2 (5 bases each). V was clipped by 5 bases and J by 4 bases, with 11 bases between them. The CDR3 has 12 amino acids. Germline V CDR1 and CDR2: DFQATT, SNEGSKA (reference sequence). The CDR3 reads CSAAGTLETQYF. The DNA of the CDR3 is TGCAGTGCTGCCGGGACGCTAGAGACCCAGTACTTC.

This clonotype rates as medium-sized. The rearrangement links TRBV12-3 or TRBV12-4 to TRBJ2-7, with D tentatively TRBD1 (5 bases). CDR3 size: 12 residues. V was cut by 3 bases and J by 6 bases, with 9 bases left in between. The CDR3 sequence: CASSFLQAEQYF. CDR3 DNA: TGTGCCAGCAGTTTCTTACAGGCCGAGCAGTACTTC.

This clonotype was detected ten times or more. The rearrangement uses TRBV20-1 and TRBJ2-7, with TRBD1 matching 8 bases. The CDR3 length is 14 residues. Germline V gene lookup returns CDR1 DFQATT and CDR2 SNEGSKA (reference sequence). V trimming: 5 bases; J trimming: 3 bases; junction bases outside the gene matches: 9. CDR3 in DNA: TGCAGTGCTGGAGGACGCGGACAGGGCTACGAGCAGTACTTC. Translated, it gives CSAGGRGQGYEQYF.

There are many counts of this clonotype. The chain employs TRBV9 and TRBJ2-7; a weak D match, TRBD2 (6 bases). Trimming removed 0 bases from V and 5 bases from J, with 15 bases in between. The CDR3 sequence is 15 residues long. From germline, CDR1 is SGDLS and CDR2 YYNGEE. CDR3 amino acids: CASSVGGTAFDEQYF. CDR3 nucleotide sequence: TGTGCCAGCAGCGTAGGGGGGACTGCATTCGACGAGCAGTACTTC.

This sequence joins TRBV25-1 and TRBJ1-2; 8 bases are shared with TRBD1. There are 14 residues in the CDR3. Losses at the gene ends were 10 bases for V and 10 bases for J; bases not matched to a gene: 17. CDR1 MGHDK and CDR2 SYGVNS come from the germline V gene. In DNA, the CDR3 is TGTGCCACCACTCCGGCAGGGGGCGACTGTGACTACACCTTC. This translates into CATTPAGGDCDYTF.

This sequence joins TRBV5-1 and TRBJ2-7, with D tentatively TRBD1 (5 bases). The CDR3 runs to 13 residues. Trimming shortened V by 2 bases and J by 6 bases, and 12 bases separated the two germline ends. Germline CDR1 is SGHRS and CDR2 is YFSETQ. CDR3 region: CASSFQGRAEQYF. The DNA of the CDR3 is TGCGCCAGCAGCTTTCAGGGCCGGGCCGAGCAGTACTTC.

At least ten counts were recorded for this clonotype. This chain uses TRBV20-1 with TRBJ2-3; 9 bases agree with TRBD2. V shed 1 base, J shed 4 bases, and the junction held 9 bases outside the gene matches. Germline CDR1 DFQATT, CDR2 SNEGSKA (reference sequence). The CDR3 length is 16 residues. CDR3 sequence reads: CSARGLGSGSSDTQYF. The CDR3 DNA is TGCAGTGCTAGAGGGCTTGGTAGCGGGAGCTCAGATACGCAGTATTTT.

This clonotype was seen at least ten times. The chain uses TRBV3-1 and TRBJ1-2; D is undetermined. Germline V gives CDR1 LGHDT, CDR2 YNNKEL (reference sequence). V dropped 3 bases and J dropped 3 bases, with 11 bases sitting between them. The CDR3 runs to 14 residues. The CDR3 here is CASSHHGKDYGYTF. The CDR3 DNA is TGTGCCAGCAGCCACCATGGCAAGGACTATGGCTACACCTTC.

This chain joins TRBV30 and TRBJ1-1; possible D gene TRBD1, 6 bases. The CDR3 runs to 13 residues. The germline V and J ends were trimmed by 3 bases and 5 bases, with 13 bases remaining between them. Germline CDR1 reads GTSNPN; CDR2 reads SVGIG (reference sequence). DNA of the CDR3: TGTGCCTGGAGAAACAGGGAGGTTACTGAAGCTTTCTTT. Translated, it gives CAWRNREVTEAFF.

This clonotype was picked up many times. CDR3 sequence: CASSPPSLQNYGYTF. In DNA, the CDR3 is TGTGCCAGCTCACCACCGTCGTTGCAGAACTATGGCTACACCTTC. The chain carries TRBV18 and TRBJ1-2; D unclear. The CDR3 runs 15 residues. The V gene lost 0 bases and the J gene lost 2 bases, with 10 bases spanning the gap. CDR1 is KGHSH, CDR2 LQKENI, per germline.

With respect to this clonotype: A much larger clone is a single base away; this may be a read error. The chain links TRBV27 to TRBJ2-1, with TRBD1 matching over 7 bases. Germline V gene lookup returns CDR1 MNHEY and CDR2 SMNVEV (reference sequence). The CDR3 totals 16 residues. In DNA form, the CDR3 reads TGTGCCAGCAACTTCATGGGGACAGTCACCCGAGGTGAGCAGTTTTTC. This encodes CASNFMGTVTRGEQFF.

On this clonotype: This may stem from a read error, because a much larger clone lies one nucleotide away. The genes are TRBV5-1 and TRBJ2-2; 7 positions match TRBD1. V gave up 5 bases and J gave up 4 bases; unmatched junction bases: 5. CDR1 is SGHRS, CDR2 YFSETQ, per germline. The CDR3 loop spans 14 amino acids. For the CDR3, the DNA is TGCGCCAGCAGACGCGCAGGGGGCACCGGGGAGCTGTTTTTT. Translating it yields CASRRAGGTGELFF.

Many counts were recorded for this clonotype. V and J are TRBV2 and TRBJ2-1; D is unresolved. This CDR3 spans 13 amino acids. Trimming removed 3 bases from V and 8 bases from J, with 11 bases in between. CDR1 and CDR2 from the germline V gene are SNHLY and FYNNEI. CDR3 bases: TGTGCCAGCAGTGACGGCCAGGTCTATGAGCAGTTCTTC. Translation gives CASSDGQVYEQFF.

This clonotype was observed a few times. The V and J genes are TRBV11-2 and TRBJ2-1; a weak D match, TRBD2 (6 bases). The CDR3 is 13 amino acids. Trimming stripped 4 bases from V and 3 bases from J, with 7 bases between. Per germline, CDR1 SGHAT and CDR2 FQNNGV. CDR3 region: CASSSGVYNEQFF. The CDR3 bases are TGTGCCAGCAGCTCGGGAGTCTACAATGAGCAGTTCTTC. The variable domain in full, with the rest retrieved from reference TRBV11-2 and TRBJ2-1, is EAGVAQSPRYKIIEKRQSVAFWCNPISGHATLYWYQQILGQGPKLLIQFQNNGVVDDSQLPKDRFSAERLKGVDSTLKIQPAKLEDSAVYLCASSSGVYNEQFFGPGTRLTVL.

This clonotype was detected a few times. This chain links TRBV9 with TRBJ2-7, with D possibly TRBD1 on 6 matching bases. Germline CDR1 and CDR2: SGDLS and YYNGEE. The CDR3 extends over 14 amino acids. The V gene lost 0 bases and the J gene lost 7 bases, with 14 bases spanning the gap. For the CDR3, the DNA is TGTGCCAGCAGCGTAGGGGACATTCTTGGTGAGCAGTACTTC. It encodes CASSVGDILGEQYF.

Concerning this clonotype itself: The final CDR3 position lacks the conserved phenylalanine or tryptophan, pointing to a likely read error. V gene TRBV5-1 combines with J gene TRBJ2-6; D gene unclear. Trimming cost V 0 bases and J 2 bases, with 9 bases left between them. This CDR3 is built from 16 residues. Germline lookup yields CDR1 SGHRS and CDR2 YFSETQ. The CDR3 sequence: CASSLAGQPGANVLTS. The CDR3 nucleotides are TGCGCCAGCAGCTTGGCAGGCCAGCCTGGGGCCAACGTCCTGACTTCC.

Of note for this clonotype: With a much larger clone just one base away, this may be a read error. This CDR3 is missing its conserved last phenylalanine or tryptophan, likely due to a read error. The rearrangement links TRBV6-2 or TRBV6-3 to TRBJ1-2, with 8 bases matching TRBD1. The CDR3 extends over 13 amino acids. Per germline, CDR1 MNHEY and CDR2 SVGEGT. The V and J ends lost 6 bases and 6 bases, in that order; junction bases with no gene match: 6. CDR3 amino acids: CASRADRVHGYTS. The CDR3 DNA reads TGTGCCAGCAGGGCGGACAGGGTCCATGGCTACACCTCC.

The gene calls are TRBV5-6 and TRBJ2-7, with D tentatively TRBD2 (6 bases). Trimming shortened V by 1 base and J by 3 bases, and 14 bases separated the two germline ends. The CDR3 spans 15 residues. The germline V gene has CDR1 SGHDT and CDR2 YYEEEE. In nucleotides, the CDR3 is TGTGCCAGCAGCTTGACCGGGGGACTTATCTACGAGCAGTACTTC. Protein sequence: CASSLTGGLIYEQYF.

A note on this clonotype: One end of the junction fails to match germline, which may point to a read error. CDR3 bases: TGCAGTGCTAGTAGCGGGGGCAATAAGCCCCAGCATTTT. Protein: CSASSGGNKPQHF. V gene TRBV20-1 combines with J gene TRBJ1-5; D possibly corresponds to TRBD1 (6 bases). CDR3 length: 13 residues. The germline V gene has CDR1 DFQATT and CDR2 SNEGSKA (reference sequence).

Ten or more counts support this clonotype. The gene calls are TRBV9 and TRBJ2-7, with a weak D call TRBD1 (6 bases). Trimming removed 0 bases from V and 0 bases from J, with 10 bases in between. Germline values: CDR1 SGDLS, CDR2 YYNGEE. The CDR3 is 15 residues long. The CDR3, as DNA: TGTGCCAGCAGCGTAGGGACAGCCTCCTCCTACGAGCAGTACTTC. Amino acids: CASSVGTASSYEQYF. The variable domain in full, completed from reference TRBV9 and TRBJ2-7, reads DSGVTQTPKHLITATGQRVTLRCSPRSGDLSVYWYQQSLDQGLQFLIQYYNGEERAKGNILERFSAQQFPDLHSELNLSSLELGDSALYFCASSVGTASSYEQYFGPGTRLTVT.

By share of the sample, this clonotype is medium-sized. This chain joins TRBV27 and TRBJ2-7; 10 bases map to TRBD2. Trimming took 0 bases from V and 7 from J; bases not matched to a gene: 3. Germline lookup yields CDR1 MNHEY and CDR2 SMNVEV (reference sequence). CDR3 length equals 14 residues. CDR3 sequence reads: CASSLSLAGEEQYF. As DNA, the CDR3 is TGTGCCAGCAGTTTATCGCTAGCGGGAGAAGAGCAGTACTTC.

This clonotype was counted only a few times. One base away lies a much larger clone, so this may be a sequencing read error. The genes are TRBV6-2 or TRBV6-3 and TRBJ1-5; 7 bases fit TRBD1. The CDR3 extends over 15 amino acids. CDR1 is MNHEY, CDR2 SVGEGT, per germline. In DNA, the CDR3 is TGTGTCAGCACCAACCGAGACAGGGAAGACCAGCCCCAGCATTTT. Translation: CVSTNRDREDQPQHF.

A remark on this clonotype: Since a much larger clone is just one base distant, this may be a read error. The chain employs TRBV28 and TRBJ1-1; 7 bases map to TRBD1. Looked up from germline, CDR1 is MDHEN and CDR2 is SYDVKM. This CDR3 is built from 14 residues. The CDR3 sequence is CASSLRQGNNEAFF. CDR3 nucleotide sequence: TGTGCCAGCAGTTTAAGACAGGGCAACAATGAAGCTTTCTTT.

This chain links TRBV9 with TRBJ2-1; 8 bases align to TRBD2. Germline V gene sequence: CDR1 SGDLS, CDR2 YYNGEE. The junction had 10 bases not matched to a gene; V was cut back by 0 bases and J by 8 bases. This CDR3 is built from 16 residues. The CDR3 is CASSVVSGTRFDEQFF. CDR3 nucleotide sequence: TGTGCCAGCAGCGTAGTGAGTGGGACTAGATTTGATGAGCAGTTCTTC.

Turning to this clonotype: A much more abundant neighbour one base away suggests this may be a read error. The J gene is TRBJ2-7, the V gene TRBV13, with D possibly matching TRBD2 (5 bases). Germline lookup yields CDR1 PRHDT and CDR2 FYEKMQ (reference sequence). There are 17 residues in the CDR3. CDR3 DNA sequence: TGTGCCATCAGCTTAGATTGGGCCCGTGGAGGAGGCTACGAGCAGTACTTC. This encodes CAISLDWARGGGYEQYF. Full variable domain (outside the CDR3, taken from reference TRBV13 and TRBJ2-7): AAGVIQSPRHLIKEKRETATLKCYPIPRHDTVYWYQQGPGQDPQFLISFYEKMQSDKGSIPDRFSAQQFSDYHSELNMSSLELGDSALYFCAISLDWARGGGYEQYFGPGTRLTVT.

Many counts were recorded for this clonotype. V is TRBV5-4 and J is TRBJ2-7; D gene unclear. CDR3 size: 15 residues. V was clipped by 3 bases and J by 0 bases, with 13 bases between them. CDR1 and CDR2 from the germline V gene are SGHNT and YYREEE (reference sequence). This chain's CDR3 is CASSSGPVFSYEQYF. In DNA, the CDR3 is TGTGCCAGCAGCTCGGGCCCCGTATTCTCCTACGAGCAGTACTTC.